Following are 29 T cell receptor beta chains from one sample sequenced in a study of T cells in Graves' hyperthyroidism and ophthalmopathy. Researchers amplified the TCR beta CDR3 regions from RNA transcripts. The primer set for the first-round RT-PCR of the TCR CDR3 was HTBI. TCRdb itself ran the multiplex PCR reads through MiXCR, one entry per CDR3 protein. The sample holds approximately 700,000 distinct CDR3 sequences, 16% seen once. The source material was blood. The receptors here all came from a man younger than 30 with Graves' hyperthyroidism.

The V gene is TRBV28, the J gene TRBJ1-2; 9 bases agree with TRBD1. The CDR3 runs to 16 residues. Germline CDR1 MDHEN, CDR2 SYDVKM. The ends lost 5 bases at V and 3 bases at J; junction bases unmatched: 10. CDR3 residues: CASSLYLTGGDYGYTF. CDR3 bases: TGTGCCAGCAGTCTCTACCTGACAGGGGGAGACTATGGCTACACCTTC.

This clonotype was detected only a few times. The gene calls are TRBV20-1 and TRBJ2-1; D not resolved. The CDR3 length is 10 residues. Looked up from germline, CDR1 is DFQATT and CDR2 is SNEGSKA (reference sequence). V lost 5 bases and J 9 bases, leaving 8 bases between the germline ends. The DNA for the CDR3 is TGCAGTGCTGCCGACGGTGAGCAGTTCTTC. Its translation: CSAADGEQFF.

The CDR3 loop is CASSQGLAGGPIYEQYF. DNA for the CDR3: TGTGCCAGCAGCCAGGGACTAGCGGGAGGGCCAATCTACGAGCAGTACTTC. V usage is TRBV7-2 and J usage is TRBJ2-7; 16 nucleotides agree with TRBD2. Germline-derived CDR1 and CDR2 are SGHTA and FQGNSA. V gave up 5 bases and J gave up 3 bases; unmatched junction bases: 7. The CDR3 is 17 residues long.

This clonotype showed up just a few times. The chain is built from TRBV20-1 and TRBJ1-2; 8 bases are a match to TRBD1. The CDR3 totals 14 residues. The V segment lost 0 bases and the J segment 8 bases; nucleotides outside the gene matches: 8. Germline V gene lookup returns CDR1 DFQATT and CDR2 SNEGSKA (reference sequence). The CDR3 protein is CSARDQQGATGYTF. CDR3 DNA: TGCAGTGCTAGAGATCAGCAGGGGGCAACCGGCTACACCTTC.

This clonotype was observed many times. The chain employs TRBV6-1 and TRBJ2-7; 8 positions agree with TRBD1. Germline lookup yields CDR1 MNHNS and CDR2 SASEGT. The CDR3 is made up of 15 amino acids. Trimming took 2 bases from V and 4 from J; bases not matched to a gene: 7. CDR3 nucleotides: TGTGCCAGCAGTGAAACCTGGACAGGGACATACGAGCAGTACTTC. As protein: CASSETWTGTYEQYF.

The sample holds many counts of this clonotype. This chain connects TRBV12-3 or TRBV12-4 to TRBJ2-7; D gene uncertain. The CDR3 is 14 residues long. V lost 3 bases to trimming and J lost 2 bases, with 11 bases between them. The CDR3 sequence is CASSFLVGPYEQYF. The CDR3 coding sequence is TGTGCCAGCAGTTTTCTCGTAGGCCCCTACGAGCAGTACTTC.

This clonotype came up many times. The V gene is TRBV5-1, the J gene TRBJ2-3; 7 bases match TRBD2. The trim removed 2 bases at V and 2 bases at J, leaving 11 bases unmatched. CDR1 and CDR2 from the germline V gene are SGHRS and YFSETQ. This CDR3 region has 17 residues. CDR3 nucleotides: TGCGCCAGCAGCTTCCAAGGTAGCGGGTTTTACACAGATACGCAGTATTTT. This sequence encodes CASSFQGSGFYTDTQYF.

This clonotype appeared many times. The chain is built from TRBV20-1 and TRBJ2-4, with TRBD2 matching over 11 bases. Germline V lookup: CDR1 DFQATT, CDR2 SNEGSKA (reference sequence). V gave up 5 bases and J gave up 2 bases; unmatched junction bases: 11. The CDR3 is 17 residues long. The chain's CDR3 is CSARPLAGAVSKNIQYF. CDR3 in DNA: TGCAGTGCTCGCCCACTAGCGGGAGCTGTGTCCAAAAACATTCAGTACTTC.

DNA for the CDR3: TGTGCCAGCAGTCCGGGACTCCCCTTTTCCGAGCAGTACTTC. Encoded protein: CASSPGLPFSEQYF. V gene TRBV27 combines with J gene TRBJ2-7, with D tentatively TRBD2 (6 bases). The CDR3 covers 14 residues. Trimming removed 5 bases from V and 6 bases from J, with 17 bases in between. The germline V gene encodes CDR1 MNHEY and CDR2 SMNVEV (reference sequence).

This clonotype was recorded a few times. This chain connects TRBV29-1 to TRBJ2-1; D is undetermined. The CDR3 has 14 residues. V was pared by 6 bases and J by 0 bases, with 12 bases between. CDR1 and CDR2 from the germline V gene are SQVTM and ANQGSEA. CDR3 in amino acids: CSVETRSSYNEQFF. The CDR3 DNA reads as TGCAGCGTAGAAACTCGAAGCTCCTACAATGAGCAGTTCTTC.

This clonotype was seen just once. The genes are TRBV19 and TRBJ2-3, with 8 nucleotides matching TRBD2. V was pared by 10 bases and J by 7 bases, with 13 bases of the junction left unmatched. The CDR3 contains 14 residues. Per germline, CDR1 LNHDA and CDR2 SQIVND (reference sequence). The CDR3 spells CATNRGIAGHTQYF. CDR3 DNA: TGTGCCACGAATAGGGGGATAGCGGGGCATACGCAGTATTTT.

CDR3 in DNA: TGCGCCAGCAGCCAAGTGAACGGGAAGACCCAGTACTTC. Protein product: CASSQVNGKTQYF. The chain joins TRBV4-1 to TRBJ2-5; D perhaps matches TRBD2 (5 bases). This CDR3 has 13 amino acids. CDR1 MGHRA and CDR2 YSYEKL come from the germline V gene. V lost 1 base and J lost 6, with 9 bases in between.

This clonotype was seen once. A much more abundant neighbour one base away suggests this may be a read error. The CDR3 here is CASSSIIGSSERSYEQYF. CDR3 nucleotide sequence: TGTGCCAGCAGCTCCATAATCGGGTCTAGTGAACGTTCCTACGAGCAGTACTTC. The gene calls are TRBV28 and TRBJ2-7; D remains unclear. This CDR3 has 18 residues. Germline loops: CDR1 MDHEN, CDR2 SYDVKM. V shed 6 bases and J shed 1 base, with 25 bases lying between them.

This clonotype was seen many times. The chain combines TRBV2 with TRBJ1-5; D is undetermined. Per germline, CDR1 SNHLY and CDR2 FYNNEI. CDR3 length: 12 residues. Trimming pared 4 bases from V and 5 bases from J, leaving 6 bases between. The CDR3 loop is CASSGVDQPQHF. The DNA of the CDR3 is TGTGCCAGCAGTGGAGTGGATCAGCCCCAGCATTTT.

The chain has TRBV7-2 and TRBJ2-2; D perhaps matches TRBD1 (5 bases). The CDR3 loop spans 14 amino acids. Germline CDR1 SGHTA, CDR2 FQGNSA. V lost 3 bases and J 9 bases, leaving 14 bases between the germline ends. The CDR3 spells CASSLLGRGWELFF. In DNA, the CDR3 is TGTGCCAGCAGCTTGTTGGGGCGCGGCTGGGAGCTGTTTTTT.

This clonotype was detected many times. V usage is TRBV28 and J usage is TRBJ2-3; D uncertain. The CDR3 covers 15 residues. The germline V gene has CDR1 MDHEN and CDR2 SYDVKM. In nucleotides, the CDR3 is TGTGTCTGCACCGGGTCCACTGCTAGCACAGATACGCAGTATTTT. Protein sequence: CVCTGSTASTDTQYF.

This clonotype was seen just once. It is likely a read error: a sequence one base away is far more abundant. The V call is TRBV28, the J call TRBJ2-7; 7 nucleotides match TRBD2. CDR3 length: 12 amino acids. Per the germline V gene, CDR1 is MDHEN and CDR2 is SYDVKM. The DNA of the CDR3 is TGTGCCAGCAGTGGAGGGGACTACGAGCAGTGCTTC. It translates to CASSGGDYEQCF.

This clonotype has a count of ten or more. The chain employs TRBV10-3 and TRBJ2-7; 8 bases are shared with TRBD1. Germline-derived CDR1 and CDR2 are ENHRY and SYGVKD. Losses at the gene ends were 5 bases for V and 3 bases for J; bases not matched to a gene: 6. CDR3 length: 14 residues. CDR3 DNA: TGTGCCATCAGTTCCCTCGACAGGGGCTACGAGCAGTACTTC. Translation: CAISSLDRGYEQYF.

This chain joins TRBV30 and TRBJ1-1; D gene unclear. Trimming cost V 4 bases and J 1 base, with 10 bases left between them. The CDR3 covers 13 residues. The germline V gene has CDR1 GTSNPN and CDR2 SVGIG (reference sequence). CDR3 coding DNA: TGTGCCTGGACCCGGGCACCGAACACTGAAGCTTTCTTT. Its translation: CAWTRAPNTEAFF.

The chain joins TRBV7-9 to TRBJ1-1, with D unresolved. Germline V gene lookup returns CDR1 SEHNR and CDR2 FQNEAQ (reference sequence). CDR3 length: 12 amino acids. Trimming left V 4 bases short and J 7 bases short, with 10 bases between. Here the CDR3 reads CASSYTGGEAFF. The DNA of the CDR3 is TGTGCCAGCAGCTACACGGGCGGTGAAGCTTTCTTT.

Worth noting for this clonotype: This could be a read error, since a much larger clone is one nucleotide away. The rearrangement joins TRBV28 to TRBJ2-7; 10 bases fit TRBD1. CDR3 size: 14 residues. With V trimmed by 7 bases and J by 2 bases, 5 bases remained unmatched. CDR1 MDHEN and CDR2 SYDVKM come from the germline V gene. The CDR3 DNA is TGTGCCAGCAACCCGGGACAGGGGACCTACGAGCAGTACTTC. Translated: CASNPGQGTYEQYF.

In its sample, this clonotype was seen a few times. The chain carries TRBV11-1 and TRBJ1-1, with 11 bases fitting TRBD1. Germline CDR1 reads SGHAT; CDR2 reads FQDESV (reference sequence). The CDR3 has 16 residues. Trimming at V came to 5 bases and at J to 0 bases, leaving 5 bases not matched to a gene. CDR3 in amino acids: CASSRTGGLMNTEAFF. CDR3 bases: TGTGCCAGCAGCCGGACAGGGGGCCTGATGAACACTGAAGCTTTCTTT.

The chain joins TRBV28 to TRBJ2-6; the match to TRBD1 covers 12 bases. J lost 3 bases, V lost 2 bases, and 5 bases had no gene match. Germline V gene lookup returns CDR1 MDHEN and CDR2 SYDVKM. This CDR3 has 18 amino acids. CDR3 DNA: TGTGCCAGCAGTTTACGGGACAGGGGGCTCGGTGGGGCCAACGTCCTGACTTTC. This translates into CASSLRDRGLGGANVLTF. Complete variable domain (other parts from reference TRBV28 and TRBJ2-6): DVKVTQSSRYLVKRTGEKVFLECVQDMDHENMFWYRQDPGLGLRLIYFSYDVKMKEKGDIPEGYSVSREKKERFSLILESASTNQTSMYLCASSLRDRGLGGANVLTFGAGSRLTVL.

V and J are TRBV5-8 and TRBJ1-2, with 12 bases fitting TRBD1. Trimming removed 0 bases from V and 8 bases from J; junction bases left unmatched: 8. The CDR3 contains 16 residues. The germline gives CDR1 SGHTS, CDR2 YDEGEE. The CDR3 here is CASSLAPGQGARGYTF. For the CDR3, the DNA is TGTGCCAGCAGCTTGGCCCCGGGACAGGGGGCTAGGGGCTACACCTTC.

This clonotype was seen many times. The chain recombines TRBV28 with TRBJ2-5; 7 nucleotides line up with TRBD1. CDR1 is MDHEN and CDR2 is SYDVKM in the germline V gene. J was trimmed by 5 bases and V by 3 bases; bases with no gene match: 12. The CDR3 is made up of 16 amino acids. CDR3 amino acids: CASSLGDRVLGETQYF. The CDR3 nucleotides are TGTGCCAGCAGTTTGGGCGACAGGGTACTGGGGGAGACCCAGTACTTC.

This clonotype appeared many times. The chain carries TRBV28 and TRBJ2-7, with 11 bases matching TRBD1. The V and J ends lost 5 bases and 3 bases, in that order; junction bases with no gene match: 3. CDR1 MDHEN and CDR2 SYDVKM come from the germline V gene. The length of the CDR3 is 14 residues. The CDR3 DNA reads as TGTGCCAGCAGTGAGGACAGGGGGCACTACGAGCAGTACTTC. Translating gives CASSEDRGHYEQYF. Supplemented by reference TRBV28 and TRBJ2-7, the full variable domain reads DVKVTQSSRYLVKRTGEKVFLECVQDMDHENMFWYRQDPGLGLRLIYFSYDVKMKEKGDIPEGYSVSREKKERFSLILESASTNQTSMYLCASSEDRGHYEQYFGPGTRLTVT.

As regards this clonotype: This may arise from a read error, as a much more abundant clone is one base away. The chain recombines TRBV29-1 with TRBJ2-7, with a weak D call TRBD2 (5 bases). Germline V CDR1 and CDR2: SQVTM, ANQGSEA. This CDR3 contains 11 residues. Trimming pared 3 bases from V and 7 bases from J, leaving 10 bases between. CDR3 in amino acids: CSVERENEQYF. DNA of the CDR3: TGCAGCGTTGAGAGGGAAAATGAGCAGTACTTC.

This chain connects TRBV7-2 to TRBJ1-6; no firm D call. The CDR3 runs to 12 residues. Trimming took off 5 bases at V and 6 bases at J, with 5 bases between the two ends. In germline, CDR1 is SGHTA, CDR2 FQGNSA. This CDR3 is CASSEFNSPLHF. CDR3 coding DNA: TGTGCCAGCAGCGAATTTAATTCACCCCTCCACTTT.

This clonotype was counted many times. The chain joins TRBV20-1 to TRBJ2-3; 9 bases fit TRBD2. Germline V gene data show CDR1 as DFQATT and CDR2 as SNEGSKA (reference sequence). Trimming cost V 4 bases and J 3 bases; bases outside gene matches: 5. The CDR3 has 14 amino acids. CDR3 region: CSATGLAGTDTQYF. CDR3 sequence (DNA): TGCAGTGCTACGGGACTAGCCGGTACAGATACGCAGTATTTT.